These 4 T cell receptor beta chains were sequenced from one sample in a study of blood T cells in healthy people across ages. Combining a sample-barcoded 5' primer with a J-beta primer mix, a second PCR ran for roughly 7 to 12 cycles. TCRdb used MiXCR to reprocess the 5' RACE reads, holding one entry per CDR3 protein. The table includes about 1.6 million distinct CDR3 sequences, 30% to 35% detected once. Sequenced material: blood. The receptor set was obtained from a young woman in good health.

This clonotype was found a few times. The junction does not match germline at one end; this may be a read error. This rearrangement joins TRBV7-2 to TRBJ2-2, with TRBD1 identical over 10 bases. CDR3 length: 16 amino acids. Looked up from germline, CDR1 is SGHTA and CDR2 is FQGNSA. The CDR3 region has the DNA TGTGCCAGCCCGGTGGACAGGGGGTCTAACACCGGGGGGCTGTTTTTT. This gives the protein CASPVDRGSNTGGLFF. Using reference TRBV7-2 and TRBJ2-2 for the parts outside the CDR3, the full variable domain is GAGVSQSPSNKVTEKGKDVELRCDPISGHTALYWYRQSLGQGLEFLIYFQGNSAPDKSGLPSDRFSAERTGGSVSTLTIQRTQQEDSAVYLCASPVDRGSNTGGLFFGEGSRLTVL.

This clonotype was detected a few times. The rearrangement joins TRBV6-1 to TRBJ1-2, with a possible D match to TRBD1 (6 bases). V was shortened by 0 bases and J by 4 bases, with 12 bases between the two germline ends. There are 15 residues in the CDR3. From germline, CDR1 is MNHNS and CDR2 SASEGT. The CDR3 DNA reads TGTGCCAGCAGTGAAGCAGGGGGGATTCGCTATGGCTACACCTTC. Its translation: CASSEAGGIRYGYTF.

The CDR3 nucleotides are TGTGCCAGCTCACAAAAGGAGGTCACTGAAGCTTTCTTT. As protein: CASSQKEVTEAFF. This chain connects TRBV18 to TRBJ1-1; D is unresolved. The V end lost 4 bases, the J end lost 4 bases, and 10 bases lay between the germline ends. CDR1 is KGHSH, CDR2 LQKENI, per germline. The CDR3 length is 13 residues.

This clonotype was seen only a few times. In nucleotides, the CDR3 is TGTGCCACCCTTAGCGGGACCTCCTACAATGAGCAGTTCTTC. Translated: CATLSGTSYNEQFF. V usage is TRBV25-1 and J usage is TRBJ2-1; 8 bases map to TRBD2. CDR1 MGHDK and CDR2 SYGVNS come from the germline V gene. With 10 bases clipped from V and 0 bases from J, the junction kept 5 bases outside the gene matches. The CDR3 spans 14 residues.